This T cell receptor beta chain was sequenced for a study of CD8 T cells in Susac syndrome (dated by TCRdb to the late 2010s). With respect to the entire study: Repertoire sequencing was used to test whether CD8+ T cell activation and differentiation in Susac syndrome was antigen driven.

The germline V gene provides CDR1 SNHLY and CDR2 FYNNEI. Counted from cysteine to phenylalanine, this CDR3 has 11 amino acids. CDR3 DNA is the only sequence kept; it has 33 bases, read in frame from the first base. V is reduced by 8 bases and J by 5 bases, leaving a spacing of 9 bases between them. The full study reports these points: The study acknowledged that relatively few individuals were included in the TCR sequencing and HLA analysis.

As concerns this clonotype: This clone's antigen is unknown. No qualities accompany the bases; no much larger clone lies one base away.

RNA was extracted using the RNeasy kit, and roughly 0.5 to 1 microgram was reverse transcribed with random hexamers. The immunoSEQ multiplex PCR assay, which covers 54 Vbeta and 13 Jbeta segments, was used to amplify TCR beta CDR3 regions. PCR amplification bias was corrected by using a synthetic template baseline for primer optimization and computational correction. Under the source paper's analysis protocol: Reads were assigned to V, D and J genes according to IMGT and analyzed in immunoSEQ Analyzer, with only productive sequences retained. Clonality was computed as one minus Shannon entropy normalized by log2 of the number of productive unique sequences. For each patient and control, public and private clones were evaluated among the 100 most prevalent clones. Clones were defined as Susac-specific if absent from the healthy and MS cohorts, from 1052 published viral clones and from other ImmuneACCESS disease sequences. In-frame beta chains were kept once TCRdb had trimmed the public reads at Q25 with fastp and called clones with MiXCR. A single entry per CDR3 protein holds the most common genes and DNA from its merged rows. The V and J calls and clone size come from TCRdb's table, not from the authors' own analysis. Present in this sample are 130,000 to 150,000 distinct CDR3 sequences, around 94% of which were seen just once. The ten largest make up about 0.076% of the sample.

Peripheral blood CD8+ and CD4+ T cells from healthy donors, Susac syndrome patients and multiple sclerosis patients were profiled by high-throughput TCR beta sequencing. The healthy donors served as controls matched for age and sex. CD8+ TEMRA cells were enriched by FACS, while bulk CD8+ and CD4+ T cells were purified by magnetic negative isolation. Blood was drawn into EDTA tubes, processed within 24 hours, and PBMCs were isolated by density gradient centrifugation. PBMCs destined for TCR sequencing were cryopreserved in liquid nitrogen and later thawed in a 37 °C water bath. The sorted or isolated CD4+, CD8+ and CD8+ TEMRA cells reached a purity of at least 90%.

What was sequenced was CD4+ T cells from PBMCs. The chain uses TRBV2 and TRBJ2-5, with an unclear D gene assignment. The sequence was collected from a human donor in good health. The CDR3 corresponds to CASATLETQYF. The sequenced DNA is TGTGCCAGCGCAACTCTGGAGACCCAGTACTTC.